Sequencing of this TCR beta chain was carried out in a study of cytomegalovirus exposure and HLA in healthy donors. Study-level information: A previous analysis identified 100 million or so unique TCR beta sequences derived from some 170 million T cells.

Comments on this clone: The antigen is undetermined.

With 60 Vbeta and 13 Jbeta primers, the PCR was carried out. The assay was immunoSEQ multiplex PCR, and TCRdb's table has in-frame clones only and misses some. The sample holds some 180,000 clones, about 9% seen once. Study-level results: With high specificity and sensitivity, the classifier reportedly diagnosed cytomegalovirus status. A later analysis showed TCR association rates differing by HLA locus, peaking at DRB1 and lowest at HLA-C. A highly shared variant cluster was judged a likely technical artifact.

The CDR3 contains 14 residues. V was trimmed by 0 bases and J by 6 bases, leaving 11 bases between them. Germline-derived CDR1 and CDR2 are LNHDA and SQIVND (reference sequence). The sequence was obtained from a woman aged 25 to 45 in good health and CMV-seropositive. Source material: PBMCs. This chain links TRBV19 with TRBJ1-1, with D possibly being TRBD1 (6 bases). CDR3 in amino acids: CASSIEGAKAEAFF. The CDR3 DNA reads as TGTGCCAGTAGTATAGAGGGGGCGAAGGCTGAAGCTTTCTTT.